The 30 T cell receptor beta chains listed next were all sequenced from one sample in a study of human T cells and chemical hapten exposure. Time point noted: pre-sensitization, week 0. Treatment denoted: therapeutic diphenylcyclopropenone sensitization with weekly scalp DPC. One entry per CDR3 protein, called by TCRdb with MiXCR from the RACE reads. The sample holds around 330,000 distinct CDR3 sequences, 4.5% to 7% seen once. Specimen: whole blood, collected in connection with sensitization to the hapten diphenylcyclopropenone (DPC). These receptors originate from a woman between 18 and 29 years old with alopecia areata. Some clones in this sample may be carry-over from other donors' samples.

This clonotype was seen many times. This chain uses TRBV4-1 with TRBJ1-2; D perhaps matches TRBD1 (5 bases). Trimming took 0 bases from V and 0 from J, leaving 8 bases between them. Germline V gene sequence: CDR1 MGHRA, CDR2 YSYEKL. The CDR3 is 15 residues long. CDR3 protein: CASSQDKGANYGYTF. The CDR3, as DNA: TGCGCCAGCAGCCAAGATAAAGGGGCTAACTATGGCTACACCTTC.

This chain links TRBV5-4 with TRBJ2-1; 11 bases fit TRBD2. V shed 5 bases, J shed 7 bases, and the junction held 8 bases outside the gene matches. Germline V lookup: CDR1 SGHNT, CDR2 YYREEE (reference sequence). The CDR3 is made up of 15 amino acids. This CDR3 reads CASRDSGGAANEQFF. The CDR3 coding sequence is TGTGCCAGCAGGGATAGCGGGGGGGCGGCTAATGAGCAGTTCTTC. The full variable domain, its missing parts supplied by reference TRBV5-4 and TRBJ2-1, is ETGVTQSPTHLIKTRGQQVTLRCSSQSGHNTVSWYQQALGQGPQFIFQYYREEENGRGNFPPRFSGLQFPNYSSELNVNALELDDSALYLCASRDSGGAANEQFFGPGTRLTVL.

At least ten counts were recorded for this clonotype. This chain uses TRBV14 with TRBJ2-3; D gene ambiguous. V lost 2 bases and J 4 bases, leaving 13 bases between the germline ends. Germline CDR1 SGHDN, CDR2 FVKESK. The CDR3 length is 15 residues. In nucleotides, the CDR3 is TGTGCCAGCAGCCAATCAAGAATACCTTCAGATACGCAGTATTTT. This gives the protein CASSQSRIPSDTQYF.

This clonotype was seen repeatedly, ten times or more. This chain links TRBV4-3 with TRBJ1-5; D remains ambiguous. Trimming took off 0 bases at V and 8 bases at J, with 8 bases between the two ends. Germline loops: CDR1 LGHNA, CDR2 YSLEER. The CDR3 runs 13 residues. Here the CDR3 DNA reads TGCGCCAGCAGCCAAGATATGGCCGAGCCCCAGCATTTT. Residues: CASSQDMAEPQHF.

This clonotype showed up just a few times. This chain joins TRBV27 and TRBJ1-2; maybe TRBD1 (6 bases). V gave up 6 bases and J gave up 5 bases, with 25 bases separating them. The CDR3 runs 17 residues. The germline gives CDR1 MNHEY, CDR2 SMNVEV (reference sequence). CDR3 sequence: CASSSIQGQNEGYGYTF. The CDR3 coding sequence is TGTGCCAGCAGCAGCATCCAGGGGCAGAACGAGGGGTATGGCTACACCTTC.

The chain combines TRBV5-5 with TRBJ2-1, with D perhaps TRBD2 (5 bases). There are 12 residues in the CDR3. V was cut by 5 bases and J by 8 bases, with 11 bases left in between. CDR1 is SGHKS and CDR2 is YYEKEE in the germline V gene (reference sequence). CDR3 coding DNA: TGTGCCAGCAGGCCTACTAGTTATGAGCAGTTCTTC. It translates to CASRPTSYEQFF.

Many counts were recorded for this clonotype. This chain connects TRBV6-2 or TRBV6-3 to TRBJ2-3; D is perhaps TRBD2 (6 bases). Germline-derived CDR1 and CDR2 are MNHEY and SVGEGT. With 7 bases removed from V and 2 bases from J, the gap between germline ends came to 13 bases. The CDR3 extends over 14 amino acids. The DNA for the CDR3 is TGTGCCAGCACCCTAGGACTACCCACAGATACGCAGTATTTT. This encodes CASTLGLPTDTQYF.

The chain carries TRBV9 and TRBJ1-2, with a tentative D call TRBD1 (5 bases). Looked up from germline, CDR1 is SGDLS and CDR2 is YYNGEE. V lost 0 bases, J lost 0 bases, and 18 bases lay in between. This CDR3 is 18 amino acids long. DNA for the CDR3: TGTGCCAGCAGCGTAGGGGGCGGCAGGACCACTTCTAACTATGGCTACACCTTC. It specifies CASSVGGGRTTSNYGYTF.

There are many counts of this clonotype. V usage is TRBV14 and J usage is TRBJ2-1; 11 positions agree with TRBD2. CDR1 is SGHDN and CDR2 is FVKESK in the germline V gene. The CDR3 covers 16 residues. V dropped 4 bases and J dropped 8; count of bases not matched to a gene: 10. The CDR3 reads CASSPYTGTSGDEQFF. CDR3 DNA sequence: TGTGCCAGCAGCCCATACACAGGGACTAGCGGCGATGAGCAGTTCTTC.

This clonotype was seen a handful of times. The chain recombines TRBV3-1 with TRBJ2-3, with 7 bases matching TRBD2. Trimming took 1 base from V and 5 from J; bases not matched to a gene: 24. Germline lookup yields CDR1 LGHDT and CDR2 YNNKEL (reference sequence). The CDR3 has 21 amino acids. The CDR3 DNA is TGTGCCAGCAGCCAAGGTAGCGGTCCCATCGCCCGCGGGGGAGGCCAAGATACGCAGTATTTT. Translating it yields CASSQGSGPIARGGGQDTQYF.

This clonotype was counted ten times or more. The chain recombines TRBV9 with TRBJ2-7; 7 positions match TRBD2. Germline CDR1 is SGDLS and CDR2 is YYNGEE. V lost 0 bases to trimming and J lost 2 bases; unmatched junction nucleotides: 5. This CDR3 region has 15 residues. The CDR3 nucleotides are TGTGCCAGCAGCGTAGGCGGGGAGGGCACCTACGAGCAGTACTTC. This gives the protein CASSVGGEGTYEQYF.

This sequence joins TRBV2 and TRBJ2-7; D may be TRBD1 (5 bases). CDR1 SNHLY and CDR2 FYNNEI come from the germline V gene. CDR3 length: 13 amino acids. The germline V and J ends were trimmed by 11 bases and 2 bases, with 16 bases remaining between them. The CDR3 is CAGARQGTYEQYF. The DNA for the CDR3 is TGTGCCGGGGCCCGGCAGGGCACCTACGAGCAGTACTTC.

This clonotype was picked up many times. The V gene is TRBV28, the J gene TRBJ2-3; D call uncertain. This CDR3 is built from 13 residues. V shed 4 bases and J shed 8 bases, with 13 bases lying between them. Germline V gene lookup returns CDR1 MDHEN and CDR2 SYDVKM. The CDR3 sequence is CASSSQTPGTQYF. CDR3 DNA: TGTGCCAGCAGTTCACAGACCCCAGGTACGCAGTATTTT.

The chain uses TRBV7-2 and TRBJ2-1; weak D call: TRBD2 (5 bases). CDR1 SGHTA and CDR2 FQGNSA come from the germline V gene. V was pared by 1 base and J by 1 base, with 8 bases between. The CDR3 spans 15 residues. The DNA of the CDR3 is TGTGCCAGCAGCTTAGGAGGGTGGTCCTACAATGAGCAGTTCTTC. Protein sequence: CASSLGGWSYNEQFF.

The chain employs TRBV7-2 and TRBJ1-1; 7 nucleotides line up with TRBD1. The length of the CDR3 is 14 residues. Germline trimming cut 6 bases from V and 5 bases from J; bases unmatched to any gene: 9. The germline V gene has CDR1 SGHTA and CDR2 FQGNSA. The CDR3 spells CASRMGQYGTEAFF. The CDR3 DNA reads TGTGCCAGCAGAATGGGACAGTATGGAACTGAAGCTTTCTTT.

This clonotype occurred many times. V gene TRBV20-1 combines with J gene TRBJ1-5; possible D gene TRBD1, 6 bases. CDR1 and CDR2 (germline): DFQATT, SNEGSKA (reference sequence). The germline V and J ends were trimmed by 3 bases and 4 bases, with 16 bases remaining between them. This CDR3 comprises 15 residues. The CDR3 region is CSARTGGRQNQPQHF. The CDR3 coding sequence is TGCAGTGCTAGGACTGGGGGCAGACAAAATCAGCCCCAGCATTTT.

This clonotype was seen a few times. The chain couples TRBV11-1 to TRBJ2-7; D is unresolved. Trimming pared 3 bases from V and 4 bases from J, leaving 10 bases between. The germline gives CDR1 SGHAT, CDR2 FQDESV (reference sequence). The CDR3 has 13 amino acids. In DNA, the CDR3 is TGTGCCAGCAGCTTGGAGAATTCTTACGAGCAGTACTTC. This codes for CASSLENSYEQYF.

This chain links TRBV6-1 with TRBJ1-5; 7 bases align to TRBD1. The J segment lost 4 bases and the V segment lost 7 bases, leaving 7 bases of the junction unmatched. The CDR3 is 14 amino acids. CDR1 and CDR2 (germline): MNHNS, SASEGT. The CDR3 sequence is CASTSGQINQPQHF. The DNA of the CDR3 is TGTGCCAGCACTTCGGGACAGATAAATCAGCCCCAGCATTTT.

Many counts were recorded for this clonotype. The J gene is TRBJ1-5, the V gene TRBV2; D is uncertain. Germline CDR1 is SNHLY and CDR2 is FYNNEI. V was clipped by 7 bases and J by 4 bases, with 14 bases between them. The CDR3 consists of 14 residues. CDR3 in DNA: TGTGCCAGCAAATCAGGTCTTTGGAATCAGCCCCAGCATTTT. Translating it yields CASKSGLWNQPQHF. Full variable domain (remainder filled in from reference TRBV2 and TRBJ1-5): EPEVTQTPSHQVTQMGQEVILRCVPISNHLYFYWYRQILGQKVEFLVSFYNNEISEKSEIFDDQFSVERPDGSNFTLKIRSTKLEDSAMYFCASKSGLWNQPQHFGDGTRLSIL.

At least ten counts were recorded for this clonotype. The chain employs TRBV6-5 and TRBJ2-3; 8 positions agree with TRBD1. The CDR3 contains 16 residues. With 5 bases clipped from V and 1 base from J, the junction kept 8 bases outside the gene matches. Looked up from germline, CDR1 is MNHEY and CDR2 is SVGAGI. The CDR3 nucleotides read TGTGCCAGCAGTCGCGGACAGGGATCGGGCACAGATACGCAGTATTTT. Translated: CASSRGQGSGTDTQYF.

This clonotype was recorded at least ten times. The chain has TRBV10-3 and TRBJ1-1; 9 bases are a match to TRBD1. Germline V gene data show CDR1 as ENHRY and CDR2 as SYGVKD. The CDR3 spans 15 residues. Losses at the gene ends were 3 bases for V and 4 bases for J; bases not matched to a gene: 6. This chain's CDR3 is CAISDNRGQGTEAFF. The DNA of the CDR3 is TGTGCCATCAGTGATAACAGGGGGCAGGGCACTGAAGCTTTCTTT.

This clonotype was seen a few times. J is TRBJ1-1 and V is TRBV18; no firm D call. The germline V gene has CDR1 KGHSH and CDR2 LQKENI. V gave up 0 bases and J gave up 1 base, with 15 bases separating them. The CDR3 extends over 17 amino acids. The CDR3 loop reads CASSPPVFLWGNTEAFF. DNA for the CDR3: TGTGCCAGCTCACCACCGGTCTTTCTGTGGGGGAACACTGAAGCTTTCTTT.

This clonotype was found a few times. This chain links TRBV29-1 with TRBJ2-7, with no clear D. The CDR3 has 13 amino acids. Germline values: CDR1 SQVTM, CDR2 ANQGSEA. The ends were cut back, 3 bases at V and 0 bases at J, with 9 bases in the middle. CDR3 region: CSVEGVSSYEQYF. The CDR3 nucleotides are TGCAGCGTTGAGGGCGTGAGCTCCTACGAGCAGTACTTC.

The rearrangement joins TRBV28 to TRBJ2-4; D may be TRBD2 (6 bases). This CDR3 spans 14 amino acids. Germline values: CDR1 MDHEN, CDR2 SYDVKM. The V and J ends lost 4 bases and 2 bases respectively, with 9 bases between them. As DNA, the CDR3 is TGTGCCAGCAGTTGGGGGGAATCCAAAAACATTCAGTACTTC. Translated, it gives CASSWGESKNIQYF.

This clonotype was observed a handful of times. The chain joins TRBV4-3 to TRBJ2-1; TRBD1 might be the D (6 bases). Trimming pared 2 bases from V and 6 bases from J, leaving 14 bases between. Germline CDR1 is LGHNA and CDR2 is YSLEER. The CDR3 covers 15 residues. DNA of the CDR3: TGCGCCAGCAGCCAAATACAGGGTACTAGCAATGAGCAGTTCTTC. Its translation: CASSQIQGTSNEQFF.

The genes are TRBV20-1 and TRBJ2-3, with TRBD2 identical over 12 bases. J lost 1 base, V lost 5 bases, and 13 bases had no gene match. CDR3 length: 18 residues. The germline gives CDR1 DFQATT, CDR2 SNEGSKA (reference sequence). CDR3 sequence reads: CSAETSGGHYLGTDTQYF. In DNA form, the CDR3 reads TGCAGTGCTGAGACTAGCGGGGGCCACTATCTGGGCACAGATACGCAGTATTTT.

The chain links TRBV4-2 to TRBJ1-2; 7 bases line up with TRBD1. The trim removed 6 bases at V and 5 bases at J, leaving 12 bases unmatched. Germline-derived CDR1 and CDR2 are LGHNA and YNFKEQ. The CDR3 totals 15 residues. The CDR3 sequence: CASSPGQGDEYGYTF. The CDR3 DNA follows: TGTGCCAGCAGTCCAGGGCAGGGGGATGAGTATGGCTACACCTTC.

This clonotype was picked up many times. The chain is built from TRBV27 and TRBJ1-4; D is undetermined. CDR1 is MNHEY, CDR2 SMNVEV, per germline (reference sequence). There are 14 residues in the CDR3. Trimming removed 5 bases at V and 7 bases at J, with 14 bases between. The CDR3 reads CASSPRGIAEKLFF. The CDR3 DNA reads as TGTGCCAGCAGTCCCAGAGGGATTGCTGAAAAACTGTTTTTT. The full variable domain, with the rest looked up from reference TRBV27 and TRBJ1-4, is EAQVTQNPRYLITVTGKKLTVTCSQNMNHEYMSWYRQDPGLGLRQIYYSMNVEVTDKGDVPEGYKVSRKEKRNFPLILESPSPNQTSLYFCASSPRGIAEKLFFGSGTQLSVL.

This clonotype has a handful of counts. V gene TRBV7-2 combines with J gene TRBJ2-3; 7 bases line up with TRBD1. J lost 4 bases, V lost 7 bases, and 11 bases had no gene match. The length of the CDR3 is 15 residues. In germline, CDR1 is SGHTA, CDR2 FQGNSA. The CDR3 DNA reads as TGTGCCAGCAACAGTCCAGGGGGTTCAGCAGATACGCAGTATTTT. Translation: CASNSPGGSADTQYF.

This clonotype was observed at least ten times. This chain links TRBV24-1 with TRBJ1-5, with D possibly matching TRBD1 (5 bases). The CDR3 runs to 14 residues. The V gene lost 2 bases and the J gene lost 7 bases, with 11 bases spanning the gap. The germline gives CDR1 KGHDR, CDR2 SFDVKD. The CDR3 nucleotides read TGTGCCACCAGTGATTCGGCAGGGAACCAGCCCCAGCATTTT. This sequence encodes CATSDSAGNQPQHF.